These 4 T cell receptor beta chains were sequenced from one sample in a study of cytomegalovirus exposure and HLA in healthy donors. The PCR was carried out with 60 Vbeta primers and 13 Jbeta primers. Measured with immunoSEQ multiplex PCR; TCRdb has only the in-frame clones, and not every one. The ten top clones account for approximately 0.98%, within a sample of 200,000 to 250,000 clones. The sample was PBMCs. The receptors stem from a young woman in good health and CMV-seropositive.

The V call is TRBV4-2, the J call TRBJ1-6, with 10 bases that match TRBD1. The CDR3 sequence is 14 residues long. CDR1 is LGHNA and CDR2 is YNFKEQ in the germline V gene. J was trimmed by 12 bases and V by 1 base; bases with no gene match: 3. CDR3 in amino acids: CASSQGQGAEPLHF. The DNA for the CDR3 is TGTGCCAGCAGCCAAGGACAGGGGGCCGAACCCCTCCACTTT.

The CDR3 DNA is TGCGCCAGCAGCTTGGAGGGGGGGTACGAGCAGTACTTC. Translation: CASSLEGGYEQYF. The chain has TRBV5-1 and TRBJ2-7; a weak D match, TRBD2 (7 bases). With 0 bases removed from V and 4 bases from J, the gap between germline ends came to 8 bases. CDR1 and CDR2 (germline): SGHRS, YFSETQ. There are 13 residues in the CDR3.

The J gene is TRBJ1-5, the V gene TRBV19; 8 nucleotides align to TRBD1. The CDR3 is 15 amino acids. Germline V gives CDR1 LNHDA, CDR2 SQIVND (reference sequence). The V segment lost 10 bases and the J segment 0 bases; nucleotides outside the gene matches: 8. The CDR3 protein is CAIGPGQASNQPQHF. The CDR3 DNA reads TGTGCCATCGGTCCGGGACAGGCTAGCAATCAGCCCCAGCATTTT.

This chain links TRBV4-3 with TRBJ2-3; D not certain. Trimming took off 0 bases at V and 11 bases at J, with 21 bases between the two ends. The CDR3 has 16 amino acids. The germline gives CDR1 LGHNA, CDR2 YSLEER. The CDR3 sequence: CASSQETTVGVPRQYF. CDR3 bases: TGCGCCAGCAGCCAAGAAACGACCGTCGGAGTACCACGGCAGTATTTT.